These 18 T cell receptor beta chains were sequenced from one sample in a study of T cells in Graves' hyperthyroidism and ophthalmopathy. It was RNA transcripts that yielded the amplified TCR beta CDR3 regions. First-round RT-PCR of the TCR CDR3 relied on the HTBI primer set. TCRdb reprocessed the multiplex PCR reads with MiXCR, giving one entry per CDR3 protein. The table shows around 690,000 distinct CDR3 sequences, with roughly 17% occurring only once. The sample taken for sequencing was blood. The receptors shown here come from a middle-aged man with Graves' hyperthyroidism.

The V call is TRBV18, the J call TRBJ2-2; tentatively, D is TRBD1 (6 bases). Trimming pared 2 bases from V and 4 bases from J, leaving 14 bases between. There are 16 residues in the CDR3. Germline assignment: CDR1 KGHSH and CDR2 LQKENI. CDR3 in amino acids: CASSPNRVVGTGELFF. DNA of the CDR3: TGTGCCAGCTCACCAAACAGGGTGGTGGGCACCGGGGAGCTGTTTTTT.

The table lists this clonotype with many counts. This sequence joins TRBV6-1 and TRBJ1-5; 7 bases are shared with TRBD1. The CDR3 consists of 16 residues. From germline, CDR1 is MNHNS and CDR2 SASEGT. V gave up 1 base and J gave up 0 bases; unmatched junction bases: 3. The CDR3 nucleotides read TGTGCCAGCAGTGAAGGGACAGGCCCTAGCAATCAGCCCCAGCATTTT. Translation gives CASSEGTGPSNQPQHF.

The chain joins TRBV9 to TRBJ2-2; D perhaps matches TRBD2 (5 bases). This CDR3 is 16 amino acids long. The V gene's germline CDR1 is SGDLS and CDR2 YYNGEE. V shed 0 bases and J shed 2 bases, with 11 bases lying between them. CDR3 in DNA: TGTGCCAGCAGCGTAGGTCCAGCGGCAAACACCGGGGAGCTGTTTTTT. It is translated as CASSVGPAANTGELFF.

This clonotype came up many times. This chain joins TRBV5-4 and TRBJ2-7; 7 nucleotides line up with TRBD2. The CDR3 sequence is 16 residues long. V was pared by 0 bases and J by 0 bases, with 6 bases of the junction left unmatched. Germline CDR1 reads SGHNT; CDR2 reads YYREEE (reference sequence). CDR3 bases: TGTGCCAGCAGCTTGGAATTCGGGACTACCTCCTACGAGCAGTACTTC. This encodes CASSLEFGTTSYEQYF. The full variable domain, its missing parts supplied by reference TRBV5-4 and TRBJ2-7, is ETGVTQSPTHLIKTRGQQVTLRCSSQSGHNTVSWYQQALGQGPQFIFQYYREEENGRGNFPPRFSGLQFPNYSSELNVNALELDDSALYLCASSLEFGTTSYEQYFGPGTRLTVT.

For this clonotype: A much larger clone sits a single nucleotide away, making a read error possible. The CDR3 bases are TGTGCCAGCAGTCCGCAACTTTGGGAAGATGAAAAACTGTTTTTT. This translates into CASSPQLWEDEKLFF. The genes are TRBV28 and TRBJ1-4; D remains unclear. V lost 5 bases and J lost 6, with 16 bases in between. The CDR3 extends over 15 amino acids. CDR1 is MDHEN, CDR2 SYDVKM, per germline. Drawing the rest from reference TRBV28 and TRBJ1-4, the complete variable domain is DVKVTQSSRYLVKRTGEKVFLECVQDMDHENMFWYRQDPGLGLRLIYFSYDVKMKEKGDIPEGYSVSREKKERFSLILESASTNQTSMYLCASSPQLWEDEKLFFGSGTQLSVL.

This rearrangement joins TRBV6-2 or TRBV6-3 to TRBJ2-1, with D tentatively TRBD2 (5 bases). Germline CDR1 and CDR2: MNHEY and SVGEGT. Trimming cost V 4 bases and J 0 bases, with 7 bases left between them. The CDR3 is made up of 14 amino acids. In nucleotides, the CDR3 is TGTGCCAGCAGTTTAGACTACTCCTACAATGAGCAGTTCTTC. It yields the protein CASSLDYSYNEQFF.

The chain employs TRBV6-2 or TRBV6-3 and TRBJ1-1; possible D gene TRBD1, 5 bases. V shed 5 bases and J shed 2 bases, with 18 bases lying between them. CDR3 length: 16 amino acids. CDR1 MNHEY and CDR2 SVGEGT come from the germline V gene. The CDR3 DNA follows: TGTGCCAGCAGTACCCCCCGATATGACAGAAACACTGAAGCTTTCTTT. It specifies CASSTPRYDRNTEAFF.

This clonotype was observed at least ten times. The CDR3 DNA reads TGTGCCAGCAACGGACAGGGGGCGTTATCCCCCCAGCATTTT. Translation gives CASNGQGALSPQHF. V and J are TRBV28 and TRBJ1-5; 11 nucleotides agree with TRBD1. V lost 7 bases to trimming and J lost 10 bases; unmatched junction nucleotides: 9. The CDR3 consists of 14 residues. Germline loops: CDR1 MDHEN, CDR2 SYDVKM. The full variable domain, with the rest looked up from reference TRBV28 and TRBJ1-5, is DVKVTQSSRYLVKRTGEKVFLECVQDMDHENMFWYRQDPGLGLRLIYFSYDVKMKEKGDIPEGYSVSREKKERFSLILESASTNQTSMYLCASNGQGALSPQHFGDGTRLSIL.

In this sample, this clonotype turned up many times. The chain recombines TRBV28 with TRBJ2-5; 14 nucleotides match TRBD2. CDR3 length: 17 residues. Per germline, CDR1 MDHEN and CDR2 SYDVKM. Trimming at V came to 9 bases and at J to 2 bases, leaving 11 bases not matched to a gene. CDR3 nucleotide sequence: TGTGCCAGTACCAGCGGACTAGCGGGAGGATGGCAAGAGACCCAGTACTTC. Translating gives CASTSGLAGGWQETQYF. The complete variable domain, with remaining parts taken from reference TRBV28 and TRBJ2-5, reads DVKVTQSSRYLVKRTGEKVFLECVQDMDHENMFWYRQDPGLGLRLIYFSYDVKMKEKGDIPEGYSVSREKKERFSLILESASTNQTSMYLCASTSGLAGGWQETQYFGPGTRLLVL.

This clonotype was counted many times. This chain links TRBV7-9 with TRBJ2-7; maybe TRBD2 (5 bases). V was cut by 3 bases and J by 0 bases, with 12 bases left in between. CDR1 SEHNR and CDR2 FQNEAQ come from the germline V gene (reference sequence). This CDR3 is 15 amino acids long. This CDR3 is CASSFEEAPSYEQYF. Here the CDR3 DNA reads TGTGCCAGCAGCTTTGAGGAGGCCCCCTCCTACGAGCAGTACTTC.

V and J are TRBV7-8 and TRBJ2-5; 8 bases align to TRBD1. Germline CDR1 is SGHVS and CDR2 is FQNEAQ. The CDR3 covers 18 residues. Trimming took 1 base from V and 1 from J; bases not matched to a gene: 11. CDR3 sequence (DNA): TGTGCCAGCAGCTTAGGGGGTGAGGCAGGGGGCTGCCAAGAGACCCAGTACTTC. Protein: CASSLGGEAGGCQETQYF.

This clonotype was recorded a few times. The chain uses TRBV10-1 and TRBJ2-2; 12 bases align to TRBD2. The CDR3 loop spans 16 amino acids. Germline V lookup: CDR1 WNHNN, CDR2 SYGVQD (reference sequence). V lost 7 bases, J lost 4 bases, and 7 bases stayed unmatched. This CDR3 is CASTGPGLAGTGELFF. The CDR3 nucleotides read TGCGCCAGCACCGGTCCGGGACTAGCGGGCACCGGGGAGCTGTTTTTT.

J is TRBJ1-1 and V is TRBV7-2, with D unresolved. CDR3 length equals 14 residues. The V and J ends lost 5 bases and 4 bases respectively, with 14 bases between them. CDR1 and CDR2 (germline): SGHTA, FQGNSA. CDR3 loop: CASSTHRGVTEAFF. The CDR3 DNA is TGTGCCAGCAGCACCCACCGGGGTGTCACTGAAGCTTTCTTT.

This clonotype was counted ten times or more. The chain carries TRBV12-3 or TRBV12-4 and TRBJ2-2, with 15 nucleotides matching TRBD2. V shed 6 bases and J 6 bases; nucleotides not matched to a gene: 5. The CDR3 totals 16 residues. CDR3 region: CASSLGTSGRPGELFF. CDR3 coding DNA: TGTGCCAGCAGCCTGGGGACTAGCGGGAGGCCCGGGGAGCTGTTTTTT.

This clonotype was recorded many times. V gene TRBV6-1 combines with J gene TRBJ2-3; perhaps D is TRBD1 or TRBD2 (6 bases each). CDR3 size: 18 residues. The ends were cut back, 9 bases at V and 3 bases at J, with 28 bases in the middle. CDR1 MNHNS and CDR2 SASEGT come from the germline V gene. CDR3 residues: CASSLPRGGQRWTDTQYF. The CDR3 DNA sequence: TGTGCCAGTTCCCTCCCCCGAGGGGGGCAGAGGTGGACAGATACGCAGTATTTT.

This clonotype came up many times. The chain has TRBV6-2 or TRBV6-3 and TRBJ2-3; TRBD2 agrees at 7 bases. Trimming removed 6 bases from V and 7 bases from J; junction bases left unmatched: 10. The CDR3 spans 14 residues. CDR1 MNHEY and CDR2 SVGEGT come from the germline V gene. The CDR3 DNA sequence: TGTGCCAGCAGCCGACTAGCAGAGGCATATACGCAGTATTTT. It yields the protein CASSRLAEAYTQYF.

This clonotype came up many times. The genes are TRBV11-2 and TRBJ2-1; 8 nucleotides align to TRBD1. The V gene end was trimmed by 0 bases and the J gene end by 5 bases; junction bases not matched to a gene: 3. CDR1 SGHAT and CDR2 FQNNGV come from the germline V gene. CDR3 length equals 15 residues. CDR3 in amino acids: CASSLDRGHHNEQFF. CDR3 bases: TGTGCCAGCAGCTTAGACAGGGGGCACCACAATGAGCAGTTCTTC.

At least ten counts were recorded for this clonotype. The J gene is TRBJ2-7, the V gene TRBV27, with a weak D call TRBD1 (6 bases). V shed 5 bases and J shed 4 bases, with 12 bases lying between them. The CDR3 is 13 residues long. Germline CDR1 MNHEY, CDR2 SMNVEV (reference sequence). For the CDR3, the DNA is TGTGCCAGCAGTATACGGACAGCATACGAGCAGTACTTC. It yields the protein CASSIRTAYEQYF.